The rows below give T cell receptor beta chains drawn from one sample of a study of T cell repertoires in cytomegalovirus infection. A single record per CDR3 protein comes from TCRdb applying MiXCR to the reads. The profile shows 150,000 to 200,000 distinct CDR3 sequences, approximately 15% of them singletons. Sequencing input: PBMCs. These receptors originate from a human donor in good health (CMV status not recorded). Some clones in this sample may be carry-over from other donors' samples. CDR3s include the opening cysteine and the closing phenylalanine or tryptophan. The D gene is left open where the match is weak. Size is omitted from some rows. Given values are once, few, many or a class for expanded clones.

j_call: TRBJ1-1; v_call: TRBV14; clone_size: many; d_call: .; cdr3_aa: CASSLKPQGTEAFF; cdr3_nt: TGTGCCAGCAGCCTCAAACCCCAGGGCACTGAAGCTTTCTTT
j_call: TRBJ2-5; v_call: TRBV7-9; clone_size: many; d_call: TRBD1; cdr3_aa: CASSKRTGVETQYF; cdr3_nt: TGTGCCAGCAGCAAGCGGACAGGCGTGGAGACCCAGTACTTC
j_call: TRBJ2-5; v_call: TRBV7-8; clone_size: many; d_call: TRBD2; cdr3_aa: CASSPGLAGAQETQYF; cdr3_nt: TGTGCCAGCAGCCCAGGACTAGCGGGGGCCCAAGAGACCCAGTACTTC
j_call: TRBJ2-1; v_call: TRBV29-1; clone_size: few; d_call: TRBD1; cdr3_aa: CSVDVTGLGNEQFF; cdr3_nt: TGCAGCGTTGACGTGACAGGGCTGGGCAATGAGCAGTTCTTC
j_call: TRBJ1-2; v_call: TRBV29-1; clone_size: few; d_call: .; cdr3_aa: CSVGGGAGGYTF; cdr3_nt: TGCAGCGTTGGGGGGGGGGCAGGTGGCTACACCTTC
j_call: TRBJ2-1; v_call: TRBV24-1; clone_size: .; d_call: TRBD2; cdr3_aa: CATSGGEGLAGGNEQFF; cdr3_nt: TGTGCCACCAGTGGGGGAGAAGGACTAGCGGGAGGGAATGAGCAGTTCTTC
j_call: TRBJ2-1; v_call: TRBV18; clone_size: few; d_call: TRBD2; cdr3_aa: CASSLAPSGGINYNEQFF; cdr3_nt: TGTGCCAGCTCACTGGCGCCTAGCGGGGGGATCAACTACAATGAGCAGTTCTTC
j_call: TRBJ1-6; v_call: TRBV7-6; clone_size: many; d_call: .; cdr3_aa: CASSLRDPNNSPLHF; cdr3_nt: TGTGCCAGCAGCCTGAGGGATCCCAATAATTCACCCCTCCACTTT
j_call: TRBJ1-1; v_call: TRBV14; clone_size: .; d_call: .; cdr3_aa: CASSRNRVNTEAFF; cdr3_nt: TGTGCCAGCAGCCGAAATAGGGTAAACACTGAAGCTTTCTTT
j_call: TRBJ1-4; v_call: TRBV4-1; clone_size: many; d_call: .; cdr3_aa: CASSQSSGTMTTNEKLFF; cdr3_nt: TGCGCCAGCAGCCAATCTTCCGGGACCATGACAACTAATGAAAAACTGTTTTTT
j_call: TRBJ2-7; v_call: TRBV6-5; clone_size: .; d_call: TRBD2; cdr3_aa: CASSYSASGSSYEQYF; cdr3_nt: TGTGCCAGCAGTTACTCGGCTAGCGGGAGCTCCTACGAGCAGTACTTC
j_call: TRBJ2-5; v_call: TRBV12-3/TRBV12-4; clone_size: many; d_call: TRBD1; cdr3_aa: CASSFSPRQGKETQYF; cdr3_nt: TGTGCCAGCAGTTTCTCTCCTCGACAGGGAAAAGAGACCCAGTACTTC
j_call: TRBJ1-2; v_call: TRBV12-3/TRBV12-4; clone_size: .; d_call: TRBD1; cdr3_aa: CSSRRQGTGYGYTF; cdr3_nt: TGTTCCAGCAGGCGACAGGGGACGGGCTATGGCTACACCTTC
j_call: TRBJ2-1; v_call: TRBV7-2; clone_size: many; d_call: TRBD2; cdr3_aa: CASSRPTSGRWGGEQFF; cdr3_nt: TGTGCCAGCAGCCGCCCGACTAGCGGGAGATGGGGCGGTGAGCAGTTCTTC
j_call: TRBJ2-5; v_call: TRBV7-9; clone_size: few; d_call: .; cdr3_aa: CASSLGPETQYF; cdr3_nt: TGTGCCAGCAGCCTTGGGCCCGAGACCCAGTACTTC
j_call: TRBJ1-1; v_call: TRBV18; clone_size: many; d_call: TRBD1; cdr3_aa: CASSPREGAGTEAFF; cdr3_nt: TGTGCCAGCTCACCACGAGAGGGGGCGGGCACTGAAGCTTTCTTT
j_call: TRBJ1-5; v_call: TRBV7-9; clone_size: few; d_call: .; cdr3_aa: CASSLAPTGSNQPQHF; cdr3_nt: TGTGCCAGCAGCTTAGCACCGACGGGTAGCAATCAGCCCCAGCATTTT
j_call: TRBJ2-5; v_call: TRBV7-2; clone_size: many; d_call: .; cdr3_aa: CASSLDLWSGQETQYF; cdr3_nt: TGTGCCAGCAGCTTAGATTTATGGAGCGGCCAAGAGACCCAGTACTTC
j_call: TRBJ2-3; v_call: TRBV7-6; clone_size: many; d_call: .; cdr3_aa: CASSRSGGTDTQYF; cdr3_nt: TGTGCCAGCAGCCGTAGTGGGGGGACAGATACGCAGTATTTT
j_call: TRBJ1-5; v_call: TRBV5-1; clone_size: .; d_call: .; cdr3_aa: CASSLEGAGNQPQHF; cdr3_nt: TGCGCCAGCAGCTTGGAGGGTGCGGGCAATCAGCCCCAGCATTTT
j_call: TRBJ1-1; v_call: TRBV5-1; clone_size: few; d_call: .; cdr3_aa: CASSFDNGDTEAFF; cdr3_nt: TGCGCCAGCAGCTTTGACAACGGTGACACTGAAGCTTTCTTT
j_call: TRBJ2-2; v_call: TRBV3-1; clone_size: .; d_call: TRBD1; cdr3_aa: CASSQARGPGELFF; cdr3_nt: TGTGCCAGCAGCCAAGCCAGGGGGCCCGGGGAGCTGTTTTTT
j_call: TRBJ1-1; v_call: TRBV6-5; clone_size: few; d_call: TRBD1; cdr3_aa: CASSYRTGGHTEAFF; cdr3_nt: TGTGCCAGCAGTTATCGGACAGGGGGTCACACTGAAGCTTTCTTT
j_call: TRBJ2-4; v_call: TRBV20-1; clone_size: few; d_call: .; cdr3_aa: CSAFLPAKNIQYF; cdr3_nt: TGCAGTGCTTTCCTCCCAGCCAAAAACATTCAGTACTTC
j_call: TRBJ2-1; v_call: TRBV6-2/TRBV6-3; clone_size: many; d_call: .; cdr3_aa: CASSEGQGRNEQFF; cdr3_nt: TGTGCCAGCAGCGAAGGGCAGGGGCGCAATGAGCAGTTCTTC
j_call: TRBJ2-7; v_call: TRBV7-2; clone_size: many; d_call: .; cdr3_aa: CASSLRRVYEQYF; cdr3_nt: TGTGCCAGCAGCTTACGGCGGGTCTACGAGCAGTACTTC
j_call: TRBJ1-1; v_call: TRBV7-2; clone_size: many; d_call: .; cdr3_aa: CASSKPRNTEAFF; cdr3_nt: TGTGCCAGCAGCAAACCACGGAACACTGAAGCTTTCTTT
j_call: TRBJ2-7; v_call: TRBV5-1; clone_size: .; d_call: TRBD1; cdr3_aa: CASSRDRYDEQYF; cdr3_nt: TGCGCCAGCTCCCGGGACAGGTATGACGAGCAGTACTTC
j_call: TRBJ2-7; v_call: TRBV5-6; clone_size: .; d_call: .; cdr3_aa: CASSLRARTLTYEQYF; cdr3_nt: TGTGCCAGCAGCTTGAGGGCCAGGACCCTCACCTACGAGCAGTACTTC
j_call: TRBJ2-1; v_call: TRBV4-1; clone_size: .; d_call: TRBD2; cdr3_aa: CASSQGRKGGRGNGQFF; cdr3_nt: TGCGCCAGCAGCCAAGGAAGGAAGGGCGGGAGGGGTAATGGGCAGTTCTTC
j_call: TRBJ1-2; v_call: TRBV7-3; clone_size: .; d_call: .; cdr3_aa: CASSLTRVGGYTF; cdr3_nt: TGTGCCAGCAGCTTAACCAGGGTGGGGGGCTACACCTTC
j_call: TRBJ1-1; v_call: TRBV7-9; clone_size: .; d_call: .; cdr3_aa: CASSLVIGEITEALF; cdr3_nt: TGTGCCAGCAGCTTAGTGATTGGAGAGATCACTGAAGCTTTATTT
j_call: TRBJ2-1; v_call: TRBV5-1; clone_size: .; d_call: .; cdr3_aa: CASSSGREGNEQFF; cdr3_nt: TGCGCCAGCAGCTCCGGCAGGGAAGGGAATGAGCAGTTCTTC
j_call: TRBJ2-7; v_call: TRBV9; clone_size: .; d_call: .; cdr3_aa: CASSVFGGGAYEQYF; cdr3_nt: TGTGCCAGCAGCGTATTCGGAGGAGGGGCCTACGAGCAGTACTTC
j_call: TRBJ1-5; v_call: TRBV7-2; clone_size: few; d_call: .; cdr3_aa: CASSLVSGSNQPQHF; cdr3_nt: TGTGCCAGCAGCTTAGTGTCAGGTTCCAATCAGCCCCAGCATTTT